The 30 T cell receptor beta chains listed next were all sequenced from one sample in a study of T cells in Graves' hyperthyroidism and ophthalmopathy. Template material for amplifying TCR beta CDR3 regions consisted of RNA transcripts. The TCR CDR3 first-round RT-PCR relied on the HTBI primer set. TCRdb reanalysed the multiplex PCR reads using MiXCR and keeps one entry per CDR3 protein. The sample has around 440,000 distinct CDR3 sequences, 15% to 19% seen once; the top ten hold 7.5% to 9%. The sample taken for sequencing was blood. The receptors were gathered from a woman younger than 35 with Graves' hyperthyroidism.

This chain connects TRBV9 to TRBJ2-2, with 10 positions matching TRBD1. Germline V CDR1 and CDR2: SGDLS, YYNGEE. V lost 4 bases, J lost 6 bases, and 6 bases stayed unmatched. The CDR3 length is 15 residues. The CDR3 protein is CASSPGTGEAGELFF. CDR3 DNA sequence: TGTGCCAGCAGCCCCGGGACAGGGGAGGCCGGGGAGCTGTTTTTT.

Many counts were recorded for this clonotype. The chain is built from TRBV29-1 and TRBJ2-7, with 9 bases aligning to TRBD2. Germline-derived CDR1 and CDR2 are SQVTM and ANQGSEA. The junction had 3 bases not matched to a gene; V was cut back by 5 bases and J by 7 bases. The CDR3 extends over 11 amino acids. The CDR3 DNA is TGCAGCGTTCGACTAGCGGAAGAGCAGTACTTC. Its protein product is CSVRLAEEQYF.

To note about this clonotype: A much larger clonotype is one base distant, so this may be a read error. This sequence joins TRBV24-1 and TRBJ2-2; a possible D gene is TRBD2 (6 bases). The CDR3 extends over 17 amino acids. V lost 1 base and J 1 base, leaving 12 bases between the germline ends. Germline CDR1 and CDR2: KGHDR and SFDVKD. This chain's CDR3 is CATSDLGAGWNTGELFF. The CDR3 coding sequence is TGTGCCACCAGTGATTTAGGGGCGGGATGGAACACCGGGGAGCTGTTTTTT.

This clonotype was found many times. The CDR3: CASSQRGLAGDTDTQYF. DNA of the CDR3: TGTGCCAGCAGTCAACGGGGACTAGCGGGGGACACAGATACGCAGTATTTT. The chain couples TRBV3-1 to TRBJ2-3; 14 nucleotides agree with TRBD2. Germline V gene sequence: CDR1 LGHDT, CDR2 YNNKEL (reference sequence). With 6 bases clipped from V and 2 bases from J, the junction kept 7 bases outside the gene matches. The CDR3 length is 17 residues.

This clonotype was observed at least ten times. V usage is TRBV12-5 and J usage is TRBJ2-1; D unresolved. Trimming removed 3 bases from V and 1 base from J, with 7 bases in between. The CDR3 contains 14 residues. Per germline, CDR1 LGHNT and CDR2 FRNRAP. The CDR3 is CASGFLGSYNEQFF. The DNA for the CDR3 is TGTGCTAGTGGTTTTTTGGGTTCCTACAATGAGCAGTTCTTC.

This clonotype was counted at least ten times. The chain links TRBV28 to TRBJ1-2; D uncertain. V lost 7 bases and J lost 2, with 17 bases in between. The germline V gene encodes CDR1 MDHEN and CDR2 SYDVKM. The CDR3 has 15 amino acids. The CDR3 here is CASTLTDGQNYGYTF. Here the CDR3 DNA reads TGTGCCAGCACCTTAACAGACGGCCAAAACTATGGCTACACCTTC.

This clonotype occurred many times. This rearrangement joins TRBV12-5 to TRBJ2-2, with TRBD1 identical over 8 bases. V shed 3 bases and J 4 bases; nucleotides not matched to a gene: 7. This CDR3 is built from 16 residues. The germline V gene has CDR1 LGHNT and CDR2 FRNRAP. CDR3 in amino acids: CASGFTDRDSTGELFF. CDR3 nucleotide sequence: TGTGCTAGTGGTTTCACGGACAGGGATAGCACCGGGGAGCTGTTTTTT.

This chain joins TRBV29-1 and TRBJ2-7; D uncertain. The CDR3 totals 13 residues. In germline, CDR1 is SQVTM, CDR2 ANQGSEA. V lost 6 bases to trimming and J lost 6 bases, with 18 bases between them. CDR3 sequence reads: CSVTPAGRLEQYF. CDR3 in DNA: TGCAGCGTCACACCCGCAGGAAGGCTCGAGCAGTACTTC.

The sample holds many counts of this clonotype. The chain recombines TRBV12-3 or TRBV12-4 with TRBJ1-6; D is undetermined. The CDR3 contains 16 residues. Deletions cut 0 bases from V and 7 bases from J, with 13 bases between. CDR3 in amino acids: CASSLALGGGNSPLHF. The CDR3 DNA follows: TGTGCCAGCAGTTTAGCTTTGGGAGGTGGGAATTCACCCCTCCACTTT.

The rearrangement links TRBV5-1 to TRBJ2-7; the D gene is possibly TRBD2 (5 bases). The CDR3 contains 18 residues. Per the germline V gene, CDR1 is SGHRS and CDR2 is YFSETQ. V dropped 0 bases and J dropped 8 bases, with 27 bases sitting between them. The CDR3 spells CASSLAFNAGGTLRQQYF. The CDR3 DNA is TGCGCCAGCAGCTTGGCCTTTAACGCGGGTGGAACCCTACGACAGCAGTACTTC.

The gene calls are TRBV7-2 and TRBJ2-5; 9 bases align to TRBD1. The CDR3 consists of 15 residues. Per the germline V gene, CDR1 is SGHTA and CDR2 is FQGNSA. V shed 0 bases, J shed 5 bases, and the junction held 4 bases outside the gene matches. DNA for the CDR3: TGTGCCAGCAGCTTAGCCGGGACAGGGCGGGAGACCCAGTACTTC. Translating gives CASSLAGTGRETQYF.

This clonotype was picked up many times. The rearrangement links TRBV5-1 to TRBJ1-4; no clear D. Trimming removed 7 bases at V and 0 bases at J, with 10 bases between. The CDR3 runs to 14 residues. The germline V gene has CDR1 SGHRS and CDR2 YFSETQ. In DNA form, the CDR3 reads TGCGCCAGCGGCCCGACGGCAACTAATGAAAAACTGTTTTTT. It codes for CASGPTATNEKLFF.

This clonotype was recorded a few times. An end of the junction differs from the germline gene, which may be a read error. This CDR3 is CASNLGGYEQYF. For the CDR3, the DNA is TGTGCCAGCAATTTAGGGGGCTACGAGCAGTACTTC. This chain uses TRBV12-3 or TRBV12-4 with TRBJ2-7; tentatively, D is TRBD1 (6 bases). This CDR3 has 12 residues.

This chain joins TRBV3-1 and TRBJ2-7; 9 bases fit TRBD2. The CDR3 is 17 residues long. Per the germline V gene, CDR1 is LGHDT and CDR2 is YNNKEL (reference sequence). V shed 2 bases and J 5 bases; nucleotides not matched to a gene: 13. The CDR3 nucleotides are TGTGCCAGCAGCCAACCCCCCCCGGGGCGGGGGGGCGACGAGCAGTACTTC. This gives the protein CASSQPPPGRGGDEQYF.

This clonotype was detected many times. The CDR3 loop is CASSLVSIETQYF. The CDR3 coding sequence is TGTGCCAGCAGTTTAGTCAGCATAGAGACCCAGTACTTC. The genes are TRBV12-3 or TRBV12-4 and TRBJ2-5; D is unresolved. V lost 1 base, J lost 4 bases, and 7 bases lay in between. The CDR3 loop spans 13 amino acids.

The chain links TRBV4-3 to TRBJ2-3; 7 bases match TRBD2. From germline, CDR1 is LGHNA and CDR2 YSLEER. The CDR3 consists of 15 residues. With V trimmed by 6 bases and J by 3 bases, 9 bases remained unmatched. In nucleotides, the CDR3 is TGCGCCAGCAGTCAGCGGGCGGGAGCAACAGATACGCAGTATTTT. It yields the protein CASSQRAGATDTQYF.

For this clonotype: This clone may be a read error of a much larger clone one base away. Because it lacks the conserved phenylalanine or tryptophan at the end, this CDR3 is likely a read error. The chain links TRBV20-1 to TRBJ1-2; 7 bases are a match to TRBD1. V shed 2 bases and J 3 bases; nucleotides not matched to a gene: 0. The CDR3 runs 12 residues. The germline V gene has CDR1 DFQATT and CDR2 SNEGSKA (reference sequence). Written as DNA, the CDR3 is TGCAGTGCTAGACAGGGGGACTATGGCTACACCATC. Its translation is CSARQGDYGYTI.

This clonotype has a count of ten or more. The CDR3 DNA reads as TGTGCCAGCAGCTTAAGCTGGGACAGGCAGTACTTC. Translating it yields CASSLSWDRQYF. The genes are TRBV7-9 and TRBJ2-7; TRBD1 agrees at 7 bases. The J segment lost 9 bases and the V segment lost 2 bases, leaving 4 bases of the junction unmatched. There are 12 residues in the CDR3. Germline CDR1 SEHNR, CDR2 FQNEAQ (reference sequence). The full variable domain, with the rest looked up from reference TRBV7-9 and TRBJ2-7, is DTGVSQNPRHKITKRGQNVTFRCDPISEHNRLYWYRQTLGQGPEFLTYFQNEAQLEKSRLLSDRFSAERPKGSFSTLEIQRTEQGDSAMYLCASSLSWDRQYFGPGTRLTVT.

This clonotype was observed a few times. The V call is TRBV28, the J call TRBJ1-2; D not certain. This CDR3 is built from 13 residues. Trimming left V 4 bases short and J 5 bases short, with 11 bases between. Looked up from germline, CDR1 is MDHEN and CDR2 is SYDVKM. The CDR3 bases are TGTGCCAGCAGTTCAAATGGGCAGTATGGCTACACCTTC. It translates to CASSSNGQYGYTF.

This clonotype was observed many times. V usage is TRBV12-3 or TRBV12-4 and J usage is TRBJ1-2; a possible D gene is TRBD1 (6 bases). Trimming stripped 5 bases from V and 4 bases from J, with 20 bases between. CDR3 size: 16 residues. The CDR3 here is CASSPETGMSTYGYTF. CDR3 nucleotides: TGTGCCAGCAGTCCCGAGACAGGCATGAGCACCTATGGCTACACCTTC.

There are a few counts of this clonotype. The chain joins TRBV6-1 to TRBJ2-6; D gene unclear. Germline CDR1 and CDR2: MNHNS and SASEGT. The length of the CDR3 is 15 residues. With 1 base removed from V and 0 bases from J, the gap between germline ends came to 4 bases. The CDR3 coding sequence is TGTGCCAGCAGTGAAGGGGTCTCTGGGGCCAACGTCCTGACTTTC. It translates to CASSEGVSGANVLTF.

The chain links TRBV19 to TRBJ2-3; 12 positions agree with TRBD2. Germline CDR1 LNHDA, CDR2 SQIVND (reference sequence). The CDR3 loop spans 16 amino acids. Trimming cost V 7 bases and J 1 base; bases outside gene matches: 6. Here the CDR3 reads CASTWRLAGGTDTQYF. CDR3 DNA: TGTGCCAGTACCTGGAGACTAGCGGGGGGCACAGATACGCAGTATTTT.

This clonotype was detected many times. The chain joins TRBV6-1 to TRBJ1-4, with TRBD1 identical over 9 bases. This CDR3 comprises 18 residues. Looked up from germline, CDR1 is MNHNS and CDR2 is SASEGT. The V gene end was trimmed by 6 bases and the J gene end by 9 bases; junction bases not matched to a gene: 20. The CDR3 protein is CASSLTLTGTGKMKKLFF. Here the CDR3 DNA reads TGTGCCAGCAGCCTGACATTAACTGGGACAGGGAAAATGAAAAAACTGTTTTTT.

The V call is TRBV20-1, the J call TRBJ2-6; D uncertain. The V gene lost 5 bases and the J gene lost 2 bases, with 7 bases spanning the gap. Germline V gene lookup returns CDR1 DFQATT and CDR2 SNEGSKA (reference sequence). The CDR3 loop spans 13 amino acids. The CDR3 bases are TGCAGTGCTCCTTTTCCTGGGGCCAACGTCCTGACTTTC. As protein: CSAPFPGANVLTF.

Ten or more counts support this clonotype. CDR3 sequence: CASSIGQKETQYF. The CDR3 DNA reads as TGTGCCAGTAGTATAGGACAGAAAGAGACCCAGTACTTC. V usage is TRBV19 and J usage is TRBJ2-5; D is perhaps TRBD1 (5 bases). This CDR3 has 13 amino acids. The ends were cut back, 1 base at V and 3 bases at J, with 6 bases in the middle. CDR1 and CDR2 (germline): LNHDA, SQIVND (reference sequence). Supplemented by reference TRBV19 and TRBJ2-5, the full variable domain reads DGGITQSPKYLFRKEGQNVTLSCEQNLNHDAMYWYRQDPGQGLRLIYYSQIVNDFQKGDIAEGYSVSREKKESFPLTVTSAQKNPTAFYLCASSIGQKETQYFGPGTRLLVL.

This clonotype was seen only a few times. The gene calls are TRBV20-1 and TRBJ2-5; 10 nucleotides align to TRBD2. After removal of 3 bases from V and 2 bases from J, the junction contained 6 bases not matched to a gene. This CDR3 contains 15 residues. Germline V lookup: CDR1 DFQATT, CDR2 SNEGSKA (reference sequence). The DNA of the CDR3 is TGCAGTGCTAGTTATGGTAGCGGGGGGCAAGAGACCCAGTACTTC. This encodes CSASYGSGGQETQYF.

This clonotype occurred a few times. The genes are TRBV10-3 and TRBJ1-6; D might be TRBD1 (5 bases). Germline V gene lookup returns CDR1 ENHRY and CDR2 SYGVKD. V was clipped by 4 bases and J by 10 bases, with 26 bases between them. The CDR3 loop spans 18 amino acids. CDR3 loop: CAISVQFGHRDAGSPLHF. The CDR3 coding sequence is TGTGCCATCAGTGTACAATTCGGACATCGGGATGCTGGGTCACCCCTCCACTTT.

This clonotype was seen only a few times. The rearrangement joins TRBV2 to TRBJ1-6; TRBD1 is a possible D gene (5 bases). V gave up 6 bases and J gave up 0 bases, with 15 bases separating them. CDR3 size: 17 residues. Per germline, CDR1 SNHLY and CDR2 FYNNEI. The CDR3 protein is CASRGLMDGSYNSPLHF. CDR3 sequence (DNA): TGTGCCAGCAGGGGACTGATGGATGGCTCCTATAATTCACCCCTCCACTTT.

The sample holds many counts of this clonotype. This chain uses TRBV5-5 with TRBJ2-7; D gene ambiguous. Germline V CDR1 and CDR2: SGHKS, YYEKEE (reference sequence). Trimming removed 4 bases from V and 3 bases from J, with 14 bases in between. This CDR3 spans 14 amino acids. For the CDR3, the DNA is TGTGCCAGCAGCCATCTTTTTCGTTTCTACGAGCAGTACTTC. The encoded protein is CASSHLFRFYEQYF.

At least ten counts were recorded for this clonotype. The chain has TRBV6-5 and TRBJ2-5, with D tentatively TRBD2 (7 bases). Trimming left V 2 bases short and J 4 bases short, with 14 bases between. CDR3 length: 15 residues. Germline loops: CDR1 MNHEY, CDR2 SVGAGI. The DNA of the CDR3 is TGTGCCAGCAGTTACAGGGGGGGCCCATCAGAGACCCAGTACTTC. Protein product: CASSYRGGPSETQYF.